The source of this TCR beta chain is a study of identical twins. The study's findings and limits: Memory repertoires showed no such pattern, whereas abundant cord blood beta clonotypes carried fewer insertions. Among monozygotic twins, out-of-frame TCR alpha sharing exceeded what models predicted. For out-of-frame beta sequences, excess twin sharing was weaker.

The germline gives CDR1 DFQATT, CDR2 SNEGSKA (reference sequence). V lost 4 bases, J lost 0 bases, and 5 bases stayed unmatched. CDR3 length: 14 amino acids. This clonotype was picked up many times. Antigen: not known. TCRdb fed the 5' RACE reads into MiXCR, producing one record per CDR3 protein. The sample has 640,000 or so distinct CDR3 sequences; roughly 6% are singletons. With no exceptions, donors were healthy Caucasians. Sequences were obtained from naive T cells sorted from blood. This clonotype originated in a man younger than 35 in good health. The rearrangement links TRBV20-1 to TRBJ2-7; 8 positions agree with TRBD1. The CDR3 bases are TGCAGTGCTATGCGACAGGGGAGCTCCTACGAGCAGTACGTC. This sequence encodes CSAMRQGSSYEQYV.